This entry lists 32 T cell receptor beta chains sequenced from one sample in a study of identifying expanded T cells in peripheral blood. TCRdb's copy holds only in-frame clones and misses some; the assay was immunoSEQ multiplex PCR. The table shows about 91,000 clones, with roughly 90% occurring only once. Input material: blood. These receptors were taken from a person aged 18 to 75 in good health.

This chain connects TRBV6-4 to TRBJ2-4, with D perhaps matching TRBD2 (5 bases). CDR1 MRHNA and CDR2 SNTAGT come from the germline V gene. The CDR3 spans 13 residues. V was clipped by 2 bases and J by 8 bases, with 10 bases between them. CDR3 amino acids: CASSDEGGDIQYF. Here the CDR3 DNA reads TGTGCCAGCAGTGACGAGGGTGGGGACATTCAGTACTTC.

This clone has just a few counts. V is TRBV27 and J is TRBJ2-5; D is perhaps TRBD1 (6 bases). V lost 8 bases and J lost 1, with 8 bases in between. Germline CDR1 MNHEY, CDR2 SMNVEV (reference sequence). CDR3 length equals 12 residues. CDR3: CASRTAQETQYF. DNA of the CDR3: TGTGCCAGCCGGACAGCCCAAGAGACCCAGTACTTC.

The chain joins TRBV28 to TRBJ1-3; D is unclear. The germline V gene has CDR1 MDHEN and CDR2 SYDVKM. V lost 3 bases and J 0 bases, leaving 6 bases between the germline ends. There are 14 residues in the CDR3. In DNA form, the CDR3 reads TGTGCCAGCAGTTTGACGAGCTCTGGAAACACCATATATTTT. The encoded protein is CASSLTSSGNTIYF.

V is TRBV4-2 and J is TRBJ2-3; the match to TRBD2 covers 9 bases. CDR3 size: 18 residues. The trim removed 1 base at V and 1 base at J, leaving 9 bases unmatched. Germline assignment: CDR1 LGHNA and CDR2 YNFKEQ. The CDR3 DNA is TGTGCCAGCAGCCAAGGGCGCAGCGGGGGGTCTCGCACAGATACGCAGTATTTT. It codes for CASSQGRSGGSRTDTQYF.

This clone was detected ten times or more. V and J are TRBV19 and TRBJ1-2; possibly TRBD1 for D (6 bases). V was cut by 8 bases and J by 6 bases, with 10 bases left in between. Per the germline V gene, CDR1 is LNHDA and CDR2 is SQIVND (reference sequence). The CDR3 is made up of 11 amino acids. The CDR3 DNA follows: TGTGCCAGTTCAGGGGCAAATGGCTACACCTTC. Its translation is CASSGANGYTF.

The chain combines TRBV7-8 with TRBJ2-5; no reliable D call. V shed 7 bases and J shed 5 bases, with 11 bases lying between them. Per germline, CDR1 SGHVS and CDR2 FQNEAQ. The CDR3 is 12 amino acids. The CDR3 spells CASMVRSETQYF. The DNA of the CDR3 is TGTGCCAGCATGGTGAGGAGTGAGACCCAGTACTTC.

The chain couples TRBV5-4 to TRBJ2-3; 13 bases are a match to TRBD2. There are 16 residues in the CDR3. V lost 4 bases and J lost 6; bases outside the gene matches: 8. Looked up from germline, CDR1 is SGHNT and CDR2 is YYREEE (reference sequence). The CDR3 loop reads CASSPRTSGGADTQYF. CDR3 nucleotide sequence: TGTGCCAGCAGCCCAAGGACTAGCGGGGGCGCGGATACGCAGTATTTT.

The V gene is TRBV5-6, the J gene TRBJ2-7; the match to TRBD1 covers 7 bases. The germline V gene encodes CDR1 SGHDT and CDR2 YYEEEE. With 1 base clipped from V and 1 base from J, the junction kept 11 bases outside the gene matches. This CDR3 spans 17 amino acids. The chain's CDR3 is CASSLYPGTAVSYEQYF. The CDR3 nucleotides are TGTGCCAGCAGCTTGTACCCCGGGACAGCTGTATCCTACGAGCAGTACTTC.

The chain combines TRBV28 with TRBJ2-3, with 11 bases that match TRBD2. The germline V gene has CDR1 MDHEN and CDR2 SYDVKM. The CDR3 has 17 residues. J lost 2 bases, V lost 1 base, and 5 bases had no gene match. This CDR3 reads CASSLSTSGDYTDTQYF. The CDR3 bases are TGTGCCAGCAGTTTATCGACTAGCGGGGACTACACAGATACGCAGTATTTT.

This chain uses TRBV4-2 with TRBJ1-1, with D unresolved. CDR1 LGHNA and CDR2 YNFKEQ come from the germline V gene. Deletions cut 0 bases from V and 1 base from J, with 12 bases between. This CDR3 region has 16 residues. The CDR3 DNA follows: TGTGCCAGCAGCCAAGAGGGCCGAACTGAGAACACTGAAGCTTTCTTT. Translating it yields CASSQEGRTENTEAFF.

This chain connects TRBV5-6 to TRBJ2-7, with TRBD1 matching 8 bases. Germline CDR1 and CDR2: SGHDT and YYEEEE. This CDR3 spans 13 amino acids. The J segment lost 6 bases and the V segment lost 2 bases, leaving 4 bases of the junction unmatched. The CDR3 bases are TGTGCCAGCAGCTTCATTACAGGGGGCGAGCAGTACTTC. It yields the protein CASSFITGGEQYF. The full variable domain, with the rest looked up from reference TRBV5-6 and TRBJ2-7, is DAGVTQSPTHLIKTRGQQVTLRCSPKSGHDTVSWYQQALGQGPQFIFQYYEEEERQRGNFPDRFSGHQFPNYSSELNVNALLLGDSALYLCASSFITGGEQYFGPGTRLTVT.

This chain uses TRBV6-1 with TRBJ1-1; no clear D gene. From germline, CDR1 is MNHNS and CDR2 SASEGT. This CDR3 spans 12 amino acids. V shed 11 bases and J shed 4 bases, with 14 bases lying between them. CDR3 sequence reads: CADGAGRTEAFF. The CDR3 DNA sequence: TGTGCCGACGGAGCGGGTCGCACTGAAGCTTTCTTT.

This chain connects TRBV6-5 to TRBJ2-7; D possibly uses TRBD1 or TRBD2 (5 bases each). With 6 bases removed from V and 5 bases from J, the gap between germline ends came to 17 bases. Germline CDR1 is MNHEY and CDR2 is SVGAGI. The CDR3 has 14 amino acids. CDR3 loop: CASRALGHGDEQYF. CDR3 nucleotides: TGTGCCAGCAGAGCGTTGGGGCACGGGGACGAGCAGTACTTC.

The chain uses TRBV7-8 and TRBJ2-3; 11 nucleotides line up with TRBD2. V gave up 4 bases and J gave up 4 bases; unmatched junction bases: 16. Looked up from germline, CDR1 is SGHVS and CDR2 is FQNEAQ. The length of the CDR3 is 19 residues. The CDR3: CASSSTSGVRMHRPDTQYF. CDR3 bases: TGTGCCAGCAGCTCGACTAGCGGGGTGAGAATGCACCGTCCAGATACGCAGTATTTT.

V and J are TRBV20-1 and TRBJ2-3; D unresolved. The CDR3 consists of 11 residues. Trimming removed 6 bases at V and 3 bases at J, with 7 bases between. The germline V gene has CDR1 DFQATT and CDR2 SNEGSKA (reference sequence). The CDR3 loop is CSAIPTDTQYF. CDR3 bases: TGCAGTGCCATTCCTACAGATACGCAGTATTTT.

The V gene is TRBV5-6, the J gene TRBJ2-5, with D possibly matching TRBD1 (6 bases). The V end was cut by 4 bases, the J end by 2 bases, with 18 bases between. The germline gives CDR1 SGHDT, CDR2 YYEEEE. There are 16 residues in the CDR3. CDR3: CASSPGVLLQQETQYF. CDR3 nucleotides: TGTGCCAGCAGCCCAGGGGTGCTGCTCCAACAAGAGACCCAGTACTTC. The full variable domain, with the rest looked up from reference TRBV5-6 and TRBJ2-5, is DAGVTQSPTHLIKTRGQQVTLRCSPKSGHDTVSWYQQALGQGPQFIFQYYEEEERQRGNFPDRFSGHQFPNYSSELNVNALLLGDSALYLCASSPGVLLQQETQYFGPGTRLLVL.

V gene TRBV4-1 combines with J gene TRBJ2-3; D possibly corresponds to TRBD2 (6 bases). This CDR3 spans 16 amino acids. CDR1 and CDR2 from the germline V gene are MGHRA and YSYEKL. V gave up 0 bases and J gave up 6 bases, with 16 bases separating them. Written as DNA, the CDR3 is TGCGCCAGCAGCCAAGAACCGGGGGACGGGATGGATACGCAGTATTTT. This sequence encodes CASSQEPGDGMDTQYF.

The chain uses TRBV15 and TRBJ2-1; D unresolved. This CDR3 spans 15 amino acids. Germline V lookup: CDR1 LNHNV, CDR2 YYDKDF (reference sequence). V lost 1 base, J lost 7 bases, and 14 bases lay in between. In DNA form, the CDR3 reads TGTGCCACCAGCAGAGGCCCCCCGTACGAGAATGAGCAGTTCTTC. It translates to CATSRGPPYENEQFF.

V is TRBV18 and J is TRBJ2-7; 7 bases line up with TRBD2. Unmatched junction bases numbered 5, after V lost 3 bases and J lost 3 bases. This CDR3 has 14 residues. Germline values: CDR1 KGHSH, CDR2 LQKENI. Here the CDR3 reads CASSPGGGIYEQYF. The DNA for the CDR3 is TGTGCCAGCTCACCGGGGGGAGGGATCTACGAGCAGTACTTC.

The V gene is TRBV28, the J gene TRBJ2-7, with unresolved D. The CDR3 loop spans 13 amino acids. Germline CDR1 is MDHEN and CDR2 is SYDVKM. V was pared by 3 bases and J by 3 bases, with 9 bases between. The CDR3 DNA follows: TGTGCCAGCAGTTTTATCAGCGTCTACGAGCAGTACTTC. This codes for CASSFISVYEQYF.

The rearrangement joins TRBV5-1 to TRBJ1-4, with D possibly TRBD1 on 5 matching bases. This CDR3 is built from 15 residues. Per the germline V gene, CDR1 is SGHRS and CDR2 is YFSETQ. The germline V and J ends were trimmed by 0 bases and 5 bases, with 11 bases remaining between them. CDR3 in amino acids: CASSLAQALNEKLFF. The CDR3 coding sequence is TGCGCCAGCAGCTTGGCACAGGCCCTAAATGAAAAACTGTTTTTT.

This clone was found a few times. V and J are TRBV5-4 and TRBJ1-4, with TRBD1 matching 7 bases. The CDR3 loop spans 16 amino acids. Germline V gene sequence: CDR1 SGHNT, CDR2 YYREEE (reference sequence). With 3 bases clipped from V and 0 bases from J, the junction kept 5 bases outside the gene matches. CDR3 nucleotides: TGTGCCAGCAGCTCAACAGGGGCCCCAACTAATGAAAAACTGTTTTTT. Translation gives CASSSTGAPTNEKLFF.

V is TRBV5-1 and J is TRBJ2-7; D is undetermined. Germline V gene lookup returns CDR1 SGHRS and CDR2 YFSETQ. The CDR3 is 14 residues long. Trimming left V 7 bases short and J 0 bases short, with 14 bases between. CDR3 protein: CASGTVGSSYEQYF. CDR3 nucleotides: TGCGCCAGCGGAACCGTGGGCAGCTCCTACGAGCAGTACTTC.

The chain joins TRBV4-1 to TRBJ2-2; D unresolved. Between the trimmed V and J ends, which lost 0 bases and 2 bases, there was a span of 7 bases. From germline, CDR1 is MGHRA and CDR2 YSYEKL. The CDR3 is 15 amino acids. The CDR3 loop is CASSQDYPNTGELFF. The CDR3 coding sequence is TGCGCCAGCAGCCAAGACTACCCTAACACCGGGGAGCTGTTTTTT.

The DNA for the CDR3 is TGCAGCGTTGACAGGGTTCGGAATGAGCAGTTCTTC. This codes for CSVDRVRNEQFF. The chain uses TRBV29-1 and TRBJ2-1; possible D gene TRBD1, 5 bases. The V end was cut by 3 bases, the J end by 7 bases, with 10 bases between. The CDR3 extends over 12 amino acids. The germline V gene encodes CDR1 SQVTM and CDR2 ANQGSEA.

This clone has just a few counts. This sequence joins TRBV15 and TRBJ1-6; no clear D gene. CDR3 length equals 14 residues. Germline loops: CDR1 LNHNV, CDR2 YYDKDF (reference sequence). V shed 4 bases and J shed 5 bases, with 9 bases lying between them. The CDR3 region has the DNA TGTGCCACCAGCAACCGAGGCGATAATTCACCCCTCCACTTT. It specifies CATSNRGDNSPLHF.

V is TRBV7-9 and J is TRBJ2-7; 7 nucleotides match TRBD2. CDR3 length: 19 residues. J gave up 0 bases and V 4 bases, and 18 bases lay outside the gene matches. CDR1 is SEHNR and CDR2 is FQNEAQ in the germline V gene (reference sequence). CDR3 nucleotides: TGTGCCAGCAGCTCGGGGGTGCTGGCGGGAGCGGCCATCTCCTACGAGCAGTACTTC. Encoded protein: CASSSGVLAGAAISYEQYF. Full variable domain (remainder filled in from reference TRBV7-9 and TRBJ2-7): DTGVSQNPRHKITKRGQNVTFRCDPISEHNRLYWYRQTLGQGPEFLTYFQNEAQLEKSRLLSDRFSAERPKGSFSTLEIQRTEQGDSAMYLCASSSGVLAGAAISYEQYFGPGTRLTVT.

Only a few counts were recorded for this clone. The chain combines TRBV19 with TRBJ1-5; tentative D call: TRBD1 (5 bases). Per germline, CDR1 LNHDA and CDR2 SQIVND (reference sequence). The CDR3 extends over 15 amino acids. The ends were cut back, 3 bases at V and 2 bases at J, with 11 bases in the middle. CDR3 amino acids: CASSISREGNQPQHF. The CDR3 DNA follows: TGTGCCAGTAGTATCTCCAGGGAGGGCAATCAGCCCCAGCATTTT. The whole variable domain, filled in from reference TRBV19 and TRBJ1-5, reads DGGITQSPKYLFRKEGQNVTLSCEQNLNHDAMYWYRQDPGQGLRLIYYSQIVNDFQKGDIAEGYSVSREKKESFPLTVTSAQKNPTAFYLCASSISREGNQPQHFGDGTRLSIL.

As regards this clone: Other DNA sequences within the sample encode an identical CDR3. V is TRBV14 and J is TRBJ2-7, with D uncertain. Germline V gives CDR1 SGHDN, CDR2 FVKESK. Trimming cost V 2 bases and J 4 bases, with 15 bases left between them. This CDR3 is built from 15 residues. CDR3 DNA sequence: TGTGCCAGCAGCCAACTATCGGATAGGGATTACGAGCAGTACTTC. It encodes CASSQLSDRDYEQYF.

The rearrangement joins TRBV28 to TRBJ2-7, with D maybe TRBD2 (6 bases). The germline V gene has CDR1 MDHEN and CDR2 SYDVKM. The CDR3 has 15 residues. Trimming shortened V by 2 bases and J by 3 bases, and 14 bases separated the two germline ends. Here the CDR3 DNA reads TGTGCCAGCAGTTTAGTGGGACTGGAGTTCTACGAGCAGTACTTC. This sequence encodes CASSLVGLEFYEQYF.

The rearrangement uses TRBV11-2 and TRBJ2-3; TRBD2 agrees at 10 bases. Trimming at V came to 3 bases and at J to 1 base, leaving 10 bases not matched to a gene. This CDR3 comprises 18 residues. Germline CDR1 reads SGHAT; CDR2 reads FQNNGV. The CDR3 loop reads CASSFSGRRWGGTDTQYF. Here the CDR3 DNA reads TGTGCCAGCAGCTTTAGCGGGAGGCGGTGGGGCGGCACAGATACGCAGTATTTT. Full variable domain (rest looked up from reference TRBV11-2 and TRBJ2-3): EAGVAQSPRYKIIEKRQSVAFWCNPISGHATLYWYQQILGQGPKLLIQFQNNGVVDDSQLPKDRFSAERLKGVDSTLKIQPAKLEDSAVYLCASSFSGRRWGGTDTQYFGPGTRLTVL.

A remark on this clone: Because the CDR3's place on the DNA is in doubt, the DNA is left out and the CDR3 is given as listed by TCRdb. J is TRBJ1-4 and V is TRBV7-9. CDR1 is SEHNR and CDR2 is FQNEAQ in the germline V gene (reference sequence). The CDR3 totals 15 residues, both ends included. This CDR3 reads CASSFWRGDEEKLFF.